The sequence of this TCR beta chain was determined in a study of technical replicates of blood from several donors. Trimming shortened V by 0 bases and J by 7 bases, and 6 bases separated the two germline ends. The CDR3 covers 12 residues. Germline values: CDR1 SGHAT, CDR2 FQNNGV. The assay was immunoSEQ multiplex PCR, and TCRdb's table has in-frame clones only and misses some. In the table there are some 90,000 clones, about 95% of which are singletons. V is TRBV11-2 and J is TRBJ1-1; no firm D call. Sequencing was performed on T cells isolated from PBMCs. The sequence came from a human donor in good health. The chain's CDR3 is CASSLDSLEAFF. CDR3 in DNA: TGTGCCAGCAGCTTAGATTCCCTTGAAGCTTTCTTT.